This passage covers 17 T cell receptor beta chains from one sample sequenced in a study of cytomegalovirus exposure and HLA in healthy donors. The PCR contained 60 Vbeta and 13 Jbeta primers. Sequencing used immunoSEQ multiplex PCR; TCRdb keeps in-frame clones, though not all of them. The table includes under 200,000 clones, 55% to 80% detected once. Sequenced material: PBMCs. Receptors originate from a woman under 30 in good health and CMV-seropositive.

The chain recombines TRBV6-5 with TRBJ2-5; D perhaps matches TRBD1 (6 bases). The J call may be incorrect, as the DNA end agrees better with TRBJ2-7. The length of the CDR3 is 15 residues. The germline CDR1 and CDR2 sequences are MNHEY and SVGAGI. The CDR3, as DNA: TGTGCCAGCAGTCCCGAGACAGGTTACGGGGTCGAGCAGTACTTC. Its translation is CASSPETGYGVEQYF.

The rearrangement joins TRBV2 to TRBJ1-2; D remains ambiguous. The CDR3 sequence is 12 residues long. Per germline, CDR1 SNHLY and CDR2 FYNNEI. The V gene lost 7 bases and the J gene lost 3 bases, with 9 bases spanning the gap. CDR3 amino acids: CASMGQDYGYTF. The DNA of the CDR3 is TGTGCCAGCATGGGCCAGGACTATGGCTACACCTTC.

The chain uses TRBV5-5 and TRBJ1-5; 8 nucleotides line up with TRBD1. The V segment lost 3 bases and the J segment 3 bases; nucleotides outside the gene matches: 5. The CDR3 has 15 residues. CDR1 is SGHKS, CDR2 YYEKEE, per germline (reference sequence). CDR3 loop: CASSSGQGSNQPQHF. The DNA for the CDR3 is TGTGCCAGCAGCTCAGGACAGGGCTCCAATCAGCCCCAGCATTTT.

The V call is TRBV5-1, the J call TRBJ2-1, with TRBD1 identical over 7 bases. The CDR3 consists of 14 residues. Germline V gives CDR1 SGHRS, CDR2 YFSETQ. V shed 7 bases, J shed 6 bases, and the junction held 10 bases outside the gene matches. The CDR3 DNA is TGCGCCAGCGGGGCGGTGCCAGGGGGCAATGAGCAGTTCTTC. Amino acid sequence: CASGAVPGGNEQFF. Combining the CDR3 with reference TRBV5-1 and TRBJ2-1 gives the whole variable domain KAGVTQTPRYLIKTRGQQVTLSCSPISGHRSVSWYQQTPGQGLQFLFEYFSETQRNKGNFPGRFSGRQFSNSRSEMNVSTLELGDSALYLCASGAVPGGNEQFFGPGTRLTVL.

The rearrangement joins TRBV7-6 to TRBJ2-5, with 14 nucleotides matching TRBD2. The CDR3 covers 18 residues. Germline assignment: CDR1 SGHVS and CDR2 FNYEAQ. Trimming removed 3 bases from V and 4 bases from J; junction bases left unmatched: 10. Written as DNA, the CDR3 is TGTGCCAGCAGCTTTCTCGGGACTAGCGGGGGTTTAGGAGAGACCCAGTACTTC. As protein: CASSFLGTSGGLGETQYF.

The CDR3 loop is CASSIGGPSTDTQYF. The CDR3 nucleotides are TGTGCCAGTAGTATCGGGGGACCGAGCACAGATACGCAGTATTTT. The chain combines TRBV19 with TRBJ2-3; TRBD2 might be the D (6 bases). Germline V lookup: CDR1 LNHDA, CDR2 SQIVND (reference sequence). This CDR3 contains 15 residues. Trimming shortened V by 3 bases and J by 0 bases, and 10 bases separated the two germline ends.

This rearrangement joins TRBV27 to TRBJ1-2, with unresolved D. Germline CDR1 reads MNHEY; CDR2 reads SMNVEV (reference sequence). The CDR3 spans 15 residues. Trimming removed 4 bases at V and 0 bases at J, with 12 bases between. CDR3: CASSYQSTPNYGYTF. CDR3 in DNA: TGTGCCAGCAGTTATCAGTCAACACCTAACTATGGCTACACCTTC.

V gene TRBV18 combines with J gene TRBJ2-7, with D possibly matching TRBD1 (6 bases). V dropped 8 bases and J dropped 4 bases, with 12 bases sitting between them. Germline CDR1 and CDR2: KGHSH and LQKENI. The CDR3 extends over 12 amino acids. The CDR3 DNA sequence: TGTGCCAGCCTGGGGGCATCTTACGAGCAGTACTTC. As protein: CASLGASYEQYF.

CDR3 in DNA: TGCGCCAGCAGCTTGAGCAGGGGTGTAGTCACTGAAGCTTTCTTT. Translation gives CASSLSRGVVTEAFF. The chain couples TRBV5-1 to TRBJ1-1; D may be TRBD1 (6 bases). V gave up 1 base and J gave up 4 bases, with 14 bases separating them. CDR1 and CDR2 (germline): SGHRS, YFSETQ. This CDR3 has 15 residues.

J is TRBJ1-2 and V is TRBV7-8, with D perhaps matching TRBD1 (5 bases). Trimming shortened V by 3 bases and J by 2 bases, and 7 bases separated the two germline ends. The CDR3 sequence is 13 residues long. CDR1 and CDR2 from the germline V gene are SGHVS and FQNEAQ. This CDR3 is CASSFWGNYGYTF. The CDR3 nucleotides are TGTGCCAGCAGCTTTTGGGGCAACTATGGCTACACCTTC.

The chain recombines TRBV4-3 with TRBJ2-7, with D possibly matching TRBD2 (5 bases). CDR1 is LGHNA and CDR2 is YSLEER in the germline V gene. The CDR3 totals 15 residues. V lost 4 bases to trimming and J lost 3 bases, with 16 bases between them. The CDR3 region has the DNA TGCGCCAGCAGCCCAAGCGGCGTAGTTGTCTACGAGCAGTACTTC. Its translation: CASSPSGVVVYEQYF.

The chain recombines TRBV11-2 with TRBJ1-5; 9 nucleotides align to TRBD1. CDR3 length: 13 residues. The germline CDR1 and CDR2 sequences are SGHAT and FQNNGV. V lost 4 bases, J lost 6 bases, and 1 base stayed unmatched. The CDR3 spells CASSWDRAQPQHF. The CDR3 DNA sequence: TGTGCCAGCAGCTGGGACAGGGCTCAGCCCCAGCATTTT.

The chain is built from TRBV18 and TRBJ2-3, with TRBD2 identical over 7 bases. Germline V gene lookup returns CDR1 KGHSH and CDR2 LQKENI. The CDR3 is 13 residues long. The junction had 2 bases not matched to a gene; V was cut back by 2 bases and J by 6 bases. This CDR3 reads CASSPWEGDTQYF. CDR3 DNA sequence: TGTGCCAGCTCACCATGGGAGGGCGATACGCAGTATTTT.

The chain couples TRBV14 to TRBJ1-2; D is undetermined. The CDR3 is made up of 14 amino acids. V lost 4 bases and J lost 5, with 14 bases in between. Germline V gives CDR1 SGHDN, CDR2 FVKESK. CDR3 in amino acids: CASSPGRRGYGYTF. In nucleotides, the CDR3 is TGTGCCAGCAGCCCGGGAAGGAGAGGGTATGGCTACACCTTC.

The chain recombines TRBV2 with TRBJ2-2; 8 nucleotides match TRBD1. The DNA end is a closer match to TRBJ1-3, so the J assignment may be wrong. The CDR3 extends over 13 amino acids. CDR1 and CDR2 (germline): SNHLY, FYNNEI. Written as DNA, the CDR3 is TGTGCCAGCAGGGACAGGGCCGGAAACACCATATATTTT. It encodes CASRDRAGNTIYF.

The chain's CDR3 is CATSRGREGANVLTF. CDR3 DNA sequence: TGTGCCACCAGCAGAGGCAGGGAAGGGGCCAACGTCCTGACTTTC. The V and J genes are TRBV15 and TRBJ2-6; D possibly corresponds to TRBD1 (5 bases). The germline V gene has CDR1 LNHNV and CDR2 YYDKDF (reference sequence). The CDR3 consists of 15 residues. V was trimmed by 1 base and J by 4 bases, leaving 8 bases between them.

The chain recombines TRBV4-2 with TRBJ2-7; 7 bases fit TRBD1. CDR1 and CDR2 (germline): LGHNA, YNFKEQ. With 4 bases clipped from V and 6 bases from J, the junction kept 9 bases outside the gene matches. CDR3 length equals 14 residues. CDR3 nucleotides: TGTGCCAGCAGCCCTTCGACAGGGTCAACCGAGCAGTACTTC. It encodes CASSPSTGSTEQYF.